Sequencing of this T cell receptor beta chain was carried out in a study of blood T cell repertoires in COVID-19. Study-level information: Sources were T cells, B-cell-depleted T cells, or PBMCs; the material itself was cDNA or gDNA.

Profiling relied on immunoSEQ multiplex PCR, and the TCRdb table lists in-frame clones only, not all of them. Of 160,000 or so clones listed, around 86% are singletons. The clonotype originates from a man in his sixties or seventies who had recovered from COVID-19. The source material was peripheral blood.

In DNA form, the CDR3 reads TGTGCCAGCAGTGAAGCAGGACAGGGGCGGGGAGAGACCCAGTACTTC. It encodes CASSEAGQGRGETQYF. This chain joins TRBV2 and TRBJ2-5, with 9 bases identical to TRBD1. The CDR3 is 16 residues long. Germline CDR1 is SNHLY and CDR2 is FYNNEI. The ends lost 0 bases at V and 4 bases at J; junction bases unmatched: 6.